The rows below give T cell receptor beta chains drawn from one sample of a study of blood T cell repertoires in COVID-19. The table came from immunoSEQ multiplex PCR; TCRdb's copy has only in-frame clones and leaves some out. The table has more than 300,000 clones, approximately 90% seen once; the top ten hold more than 0.85%. Sample: PBMCs or T cells enriched from blood (not recorded which). These receptors all stem from a woman aged 40 to 49 who had been exposed to COVID-19. CDR3s include the opening cysteine and the closing phenylalanine or tryptophan. A D gene is named only where the DNA matches it firmly. A row's size may be missing; if present it is once, few, many or a size class.

v_gene,abundance,j_gene,d_gene,CDR3nt,CDR3aa
TRBV21-1,.,TRBJ1-1,.,TGTGCCAGCAGCAAAGCGAGGGCCGAGAACACTGAAGCTTTCTTT,CASSKARAENTEAFF
TRBV27,.,TRBJ1-5,.,TGTGCCAGCAGCACTTATAGCAATCAGCCCCAGCATTTT,CASSTYSNQPQHF
TRBV30,.,TRBJ2-2,TRBD2,TGTGCCTGGACCTCAATGCGGACTAGCGGGGGGGTATGGACCGGGGAGCTGTTTTTT,CAWTSMRTSGGVWTGELFF
TRBV11-1,.,TRBJ1-1,TRBD1,TGTGCCAGCAGCCGCCGGGACAGGCTATCTGAAGCTTTCTTT,CASSRRDRLSEAFF
TRBV7-2,.,TRBJ1-1,.,TGTGCCAGCAGCTCCCGGAAGGGGGAGGGCACTGAAGCTTTCTTT,CASSSRKGEGTEAFF
TRBV7-8,.,TRBJ1-3,.,TGTGCCAGCAGCCCCGCGGGGGGATCGGGAAACACCATATATTTT,CASSPAGGSGNTIYF
TRBV23-1,.,TRBJ1-5,.,TGCGCCAGCAGTCAATCCCGGGGACAACCTCAGATGTCCCAGCATTTT,CASSQSRGQPQMSQHF
TRBV25-1,.,TRBJ2-3,TRBD2,TGTGCCAGCATGGATCCCAGGACTAGCGGGACTAGCACAGATACGCAGTATTTT,CASMDPRTSGTSTDTQYF
TRBV5-1,.,TRBJ1-3,TRBD1,TGCGCCAGCAGCGGGACAGCTCCAGGTGGAAACACCATATATTTT,CASSGTAPGGNTIYF
TRBV3-1/TRBV3-2,few,TRBJ1-1,.,TGTGCCAGCAGCCAAGTACATGCTTTTGAGGGATACTTGAACACTGAAGCTTTCTTT,CASSQVHAFEGYLNTEAFF
TRBV2,.,TRBJ1-3,.,TGTGCCAGCAGGACGGGGGGAAACACCATATATTTT,CASRTGGNTIYF
TRBV5-1,.,TRBJ1-2,.,TGCGCCAGCAGCTCTGAGGCAGAGTATGGCTACACCTTC,CASSSEAEYGYTF
TRBV7-2,.,TRBJ1-6,.,TGTGCCAGCAGCTTGATCCCAGGGGATTCACCCCTCCACTTT,CASSLIPGDSPLHF
TRBV10-3,.,TRBJ1-2,.,TGTGCCATCAGTCCTCGACAGGATAACTATGGCTACACCTTC,CAISPRQDNYGYTF
TRBV23-1,.,TRBJ2-3,TRBD2,TGCGCCAGCAGCTCAGTTTTGGGGGGGTGGGTTTATATAGATACGCAGTATTTT,CASSSVLGGWVYIDTQYF
TRBV5-5,.,TRBJ1-5,.,TGTGCCAGCAGCTTGAGTCTTTCCGGTACTAATAGCAATCAGCCCCAGCATTTT,CASSLSLSGTNSNQPQHF
TRBV5-5,.,TRBJ1-6,.,TGTGCCAGCAATACAGGGCCCAGTAATTCACCCCTCCACTTT,CASNTGPSNSPLHF
TRBV5-6,.,TRBJ2-1,.,TGTGCCAGCAGCTTGGCTTCGGGGGTTGGAAACAATGAGCAGTTCTTC,CASSLASGVGNNEQFF
TRBV9,.,TRBJ1-6,TRBD1,TGTGCCAGCAGCGAAGGGGACAGAAATTCACCCCTCCACTTT,CASSEGDRNSPLHF
TRBV7-3,.,TRBJ1-5,.,TGTGCCAGCAGCTTAACGTCGGGTCAGCCCCAGCATTTT,CASSLTSGQPQHF
TRBV6-5,few,TRBJ2-7,.,TGTGCCAGCAGTTACTCGGGACTTACCTACGAGCAGTACTTC,CASSYSGLTYEQYF
TRBV5-8,.,TRBJ2-1,TRBD2,TGTGCCAGCAGTAAAGGGACTAGCGGGAGTTTGGATGAGCAGTTCTTC,CASSKGTSGSLDEQFF
TRBV14,.,TRBJ1-2,TRBD1,TGTGCCAGCTTTAGAACCGGGACAGGGGGCCATGGCTACACCTTC,CASFRTGTGGHGYTF
TRBV5-1,.,TRBJ2-7,TRBD1,TGCGCCAGCAGCACCACCGGGACAGGGCTCTACGAGCAGTACTTC,CASSTTGTGLYEQYF
TRBV9,.,TRBJ1-3,.,TGTGCCAGCAGCCCCGAGAGTGGAAACACCATATATTTT,CASSPESGNTIYF
TRBV3-1/TRBV3-2,.,TRBJ2-7,TRBD2,TGTGCCAGCAGCCCCCAAGCGGGGGGTTTCTACGAGCAGTACTTC,CASSPQAGGFYEQYF
TRBV7-9,once,TRBJ2-5,.,TGTGCCAGCAGGATAACTAGCGAGGGGGGAGAGACCCAGTACTTC,CASRITSEGGETQYF
TRBV27,once,TRBJ2-5,TRBD1,TGTGCCAGCAGCCGTGACAGGGCCGTCAGTGAGACCCAGTACTTC,CASSRDRAVSETQYF
TRBV5-6,.,TRBJ1-1,.,TGTGCCAGCAGCTGGGGACATTGGACCGAAGCTTTCTTT,CASSWGHWTEAFF
TRBV25-1,.,TRBJ2-5,.,TGTGCCAGCAGTGATAGCACCCCCACGGAGACCCAGTACTTC,CASSDSTPTETQYF
TRBV5-1,.,TRBJ2-5,TRBD2,TGCGCCAGCAGCTTAGGGGCTAGCGGGGTGTCAGAGACCCAGTACTTC,CASSLGASGVSETQYF
TRBV6-2/TRBV6-3,.,TRBJ1-2,.,TGTGCCAGCAGTTGGGCAGGGGACTATGGCTACACCTTC,CASSWAGDYGYTF
TRBV27,.,TRBJ1-5,TRBD1,TGTGCCAGCAGCTACAGGGGGCTTGGCAATCAGCCCCAGCATTTT,CASSYRGLGNQPQHF
TRBV5-1,.,TRBJ1-2,TRBD1,TGCGCCAGCAGCTTGGAGGGACAGGGAAATGGCTACACCTTC,CASSLEGQGNGYTF
TRBV6-2/TRBV6-3,.,TRBJ1-2,TRBD1,TGTGCCAGCAGTTCCAGACAACAGGGGTACTATGGCTACACCTTC,CASSSRQQGYYGYTF
TRBV19,.,TRBJ2-7,TRBD2,TGTGCCAGTAAGGCTAGCGGGGGGGCGAACGAGCAGTACTTC,CASKASGGANEQYF
TRBV30,.,TRBJ1-2,.,TGTGCCTGGGAAACAGTGGATGGCTACACCTTC,CAWETVDGYTF
TRBV25-1,few,TRBJ1-1,.,TGTGCCAGCAGGACGGGGAACACTGAAGCTTTCTTT,CASRTGNTEAFF
TRBV5-5,.,TRBJ2-1,TRBD1,TGTGCCAGCAGCTTGGTGCCGGGGACAGGGGAACTTTACAATGAGCAGTTCTTC,CASSLVPGTGELYNEQFF
TRBV27,.,TRBJ1-1,TRBD1,TGTGCCAGCAGTGCCCAGGGGGTCGGACTGAACACTGAAGCTTTCTTT,CASSAQGVGLNTEAFF
TRBV27,.,TRBJ2-7,TRBD1,TGTGCCAGCAGCCGAGGACAGGGGAAAGGGTACGAGCAGTACTTC,CASSRGQGKGYEQYF
TRBV4-1,.,TRBJ2-1,.,TGCGCCAGCAGCCAAGTCGGCCAAGCAGGCTACAATGAGCAGTTCTTC,CASSQVGQAGYNEQFF
TRBV4-3,.,TRBJ1-2,TRBD1,TGCGCCAGCAGCCCCAGTCTTGGCGGGACAGTGCTTAACTATGGCTACACCTTC,CASSPSLGGTVLNYGYTF
TRBV10-3,.,TRBJ2-3,.,TGTGCCATCAGTGAATCCAGAATACCGGGACTGGGCGGTGATACGCAGTATTTT,CAISESRIPGLGGDTQYF
TRBV6-5,.,TRBJ1-2,.,TGTGCCAGCAGGACTACCACGGGCTACACCTTC,CASRTTTGYTF
TRBV5-1,.,TRBJ2-3,.,TGCGCCAGCAGCCCCCGGTACCAAAGGGGGATTTCAGCTAGCGGATACACAGATACGCAGTATTTT,CASSPRYQRGISASGYTDTQYF
TRBV2,.,TRBJ2-2,.,TGTGCCAGCACCCTAAGGGTAGCGGCTGGTACCGGGGAGCTGTTTTTT,CASTLRVAAGTGELFF
TRBV6-5,.,TRBJ1-5,TRBD1,TGTGCCAGTTACCGAGGGACAGTAAGAGATCAGCCCCAGCATTTT,CASYRGTVRDQPQHF
TRBV5-1,.,TRBJ1-2,TRBD1,TGCGCCAGCAGATCAGGGGGAGGTGGCTACACCTTC,CASRSGGGGYTF